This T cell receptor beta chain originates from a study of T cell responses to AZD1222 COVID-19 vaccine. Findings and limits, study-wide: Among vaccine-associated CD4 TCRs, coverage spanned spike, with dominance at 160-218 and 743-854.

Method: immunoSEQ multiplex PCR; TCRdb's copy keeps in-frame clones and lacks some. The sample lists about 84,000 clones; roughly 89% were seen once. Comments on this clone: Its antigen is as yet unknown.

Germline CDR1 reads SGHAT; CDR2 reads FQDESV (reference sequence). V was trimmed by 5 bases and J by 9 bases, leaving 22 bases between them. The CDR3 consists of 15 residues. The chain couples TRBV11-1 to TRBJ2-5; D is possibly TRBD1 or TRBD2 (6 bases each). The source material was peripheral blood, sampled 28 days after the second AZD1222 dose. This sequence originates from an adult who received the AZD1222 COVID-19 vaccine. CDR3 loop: CASSARGGSRAAQYF. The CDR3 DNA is TGTGCCAGCAGCGCAAGAGGGGGGTCCCGAGCGGCCCAGTACTTC.